Listed here is a single T cell receptor (beta chain). What this receptor recognizes is not known. Qualities for individual bases were not recorded, and no much larger clone is one base off. Each collaborating institution followed its own protocols to collect whole blood in K2EDTA tubes. Collaborator samples were shipped for TCRbeta analysis as frozen whole blood, isolated PBMCs, or DNA extracted from either sample type. The sample comes from a study of blood T cell repertoires in COVID-19 (TCRdb year 2020). Turning to the overall study: Samples from collaborators originated in the United States, Italy and Spain and spanned both the acute and convalescent phases of COVID-19. The material from the prospective study consisted of cDNA or gDNA derived from T cells, B-cell-depleted T cells, or PBMCs. The dataset comprised deeply sampled blood TCRbeta repertoires from subjects exposed to, actively infected with, or recovered from COVID-19. The repertoires were released in a freely available public database meant as a resource for research on the immune response to SARS-CoV-2. Samples came from the ongoing ImmuneRACE study (first 160 participants) plus 1,254 subjects from 6 global collaborators. Sample metadata almost always included a de-identified subject ID, COVID-19 status, age in years and sex. HLA class I and class II types, where available, came from metadata supplied by the sample provider rather than from assay-based typing. The study at large found these results: Clinical and demographic metadata were provided uncurated, with the amount varying by source and participant.

The immunoSEQ Assay, a bias-controlled multiplex PCR, was used to amplify TCRbeta CDR3 regions from genomic DNA. As for how the authors treated the data: The number of nucleated cells in each sample was estimated from the amplification of reference gene primers within the assay. To quantify the absolute abundance of each unique TCRbeta CDR3 rearrangement, sequence reads were collapsed and filtered. For each sample, productive Simpson clonality was calculated as the square root of Simpson's diversity index across productive rearrangements. Not all clones reach the TCRdb copy of this immuneACCESS table, which keeps in-frame sequences only. Checked studies attribute under half of the gap to unresolved V genes and leave the rest unexplained. That table is the source of V, J and clone size, and D and trimming were worked out from the DNA. This sample has roughly 63,000 clones in its table, and roughly 85% of those were observed once. The top ten constitute 25% to 35% of the sample.

According to the germline V gene, CDR1 reads MDHEN and CDR2 reads SYDVKM. Its CDR3 holds 11 amino acids, cysteine through phenylalanine. Only the CDR3 DNA stays, 33 bases, in frame from base 1. V is shortened by 5 bases, J by 7 bases, and the region joining them spans 8 bases. Sequencing input: peripheral blood. The receptor comes from a human donor in a cohort sampled during active COVID-19. The chain is made from TRBV28 and TRBJ2-5, with no confident D gene call. The sequence in DNA is TGTGCCAGCAGTCGGCGAGGGACCCAGTACTTC. The encoded protein is CASSRRGTQYF.